This T cell receptor (beta chain) was observed in a study of T cell repertoires in cytomegalovirus infection. Study-wide background: Based on public TCR beta signatures, there were indications of CMV infection and of a matching HLA type.

TCRdb called the reads again in MiXCR, with one record for every CDR3 protein. The data show under 300,000 distinct CDR3 sequences, approximately 17% seen once. Study-level points and caveats: HLA-C-restricted TCR beta clonotypes specific for CMV led the ex vivo response. Cumulated frequencies of public TCR beta families served to identify carriers of CMV plus the relevant HLA.

The CDR3 is 13 residues long. V shed 4 bases and J shed 5 bases, with 12 bases lying between them. In germline, CDR1 is SEHNR, CDR2 FQNEAQ (reference sequence). Details on this clonotype: Its cognate antigen is unknown.

This rearrangement joins TRBV7-9 to TRBJ2-7; D may correspond to TRBD1 or TRBD2 (5 bases each). Sequenced: CD8+ T cells from PBMCs. This TCR came from a human donor in good health (CMV status not recorded). Some clones in this sample may be carry-over from other donors' samples. The DNA of the CDR3 is TGTGCCAGCAGCTCCGAGGGACGCCACGAGCAGTACTTC. This gives the protein CASSSEGRHEQYF.